This TCR beta chain appears in the sequencing data of a study of vaccination effects on CD4 cells after COVID-19. Whole-study context: Relative to the second dose, post-vaccine samples were obtained a median of 72 days later. Supplemented with around 11 IU/ml IL-2 and approximately 9.7 ug/ml peptides, a few million PBMC per well were kept in culture.

TCRdb keeps only in-frame clones here, not all; method: immunoSEQ multiplex PCR. The sample contains about 66,000 clones, roughly four fifths of which appear only once. For this clone: Its matching antigen is unknown.

Subsequent to a culture period of about ten days, CD4+ T cells were isolated. Every participant took two doses of the BNT162b2 or mRNA-1273 vaccine. This CDR3 region has 16 residues. Germline trimming cut 1 base from V and 5 bases from J; bases unmatched to any gene: 7. Per germline, CDR1 LNHDA and CDR2 SQIVND (reference sequence). Study-wide points: Clonal contraction was marked in infection- and vaccine-induced clones late after vaccination.

The clonotype originates from a human donor who received a COVID-19 vaccine. This specimen consisted of CD4+ T cells from PBMCs cultured without peptide, obtained after COVID-19 vaccination. The genes are TRBV19 and TRBJ2-1; 8 bases line up with TRBD2. The CDR3 bases are TGTGCCAGTAGTATAGGGCGGGGGGTATCCCACAATGAGCAGTTCTTC. It encodes CASSIGRGVSHNEQFF.